What follows is one T cell receptor (beta chain) and its context. Its antigen remains unidentified. The sample comes from a study of blood T cells in healthy people across ages. Points from the study as a whole: Since the PBMCs were unsorted, naive and antigen-experienced cells could not be conclusively compared. Diversity figures derived from one million T cells were judged to underestimate the true value.

Each donor was a healthy Caucasian individual from Russia, aged roughly 6 to 90. The CDR3 consists of 11 residues. CDR1 is SQVTM, CDR2 ANQGSEA, per germline. The second PCR ran roughly 7 to 12 cycles with a sample-barcoded 5' primer and J-beta primers. A template-switch adaptor with 12 random nucleotides tagged each cDNA molecule. TCRdb re-called the 5' RACE reads through MiXCR, storing one row per CDR3 protein. The table has hundreds of thousands of distinct CDR3 sequences, about 24% seen once. This TCR came from a man in his sixties or seventies in good health. The sequenced sample was blood. The chain combines TRBV29-1 with TRBJ2-5; 7 bases agree with TRBD2. The DNA end is a closer match to TRBJ2-1, so the J assignment may be wrong. The CDR3 nucleotides read TGCAGCGTCGGGGGGTCCAATGAGCAGTTCTTC. This codes for CSVGGSNEQFF.